A single sample is the source of the 3 T cell receptor beta chains below, sequenced in a study of shared clonotypes between healthy human individuals. Method: immunoSEQ multiplex PCR; TCRdb's copy keeps in-frame clones and lacks some. The data hold about 1.1 million clones, with about 80% observed a single time. Sequenced: memory CD4+ T cells from PBMCs. The sample's subset: CD45RA-negative fraction. These TCRs come from a man between 18 and 35 years old in good health. Some clones in this sample may be carry-over from other donors' samples.

The rearrangement uses TRBV19 and TRBJ2-4; D tentatively fits TRBD1 or TRBD2 (6 bases each). The CDR3 covers 13 residues. The V and J ends lost 4 bases and 6 bases respectively, with 10 bases between them. CDR1 LNHDA and CDR2 SQIVND come from the germline V gene (reference sequence). In nucleotides, the CDR3 is TGTGCCAGTAGTAGGGGGGCCGGAAACATTCAGTACTTC. This encodes CASSRGAGNIQYF.

CDR3 in amino acids: CASSSPPGRAGAEETQYF. CDR3 in DNA: TGTGCCAGCAGTTCCCCCCCTGGTCGAGCGGGAGCAGAAGAGACCCAGTACTTC. The chain has TRBV28 and TRBJ2-5, with TRBD2 identical over 8 bases. The CDR3 consists of 18 residues. The germline gives CDR1 MDHEN, CDR2 SYDVKM. V shed 4 bases and J 3 bases; nucleotides not matched to a gene: 16.

This clone showed up just a few times. The V gene is TRBV29-1, the J gene TRBJ2-1; 9 positions match TRBD1. Germline values: CDR1 SQVTM, CDR2 ANQGSEA. Unmatched junction bases numbered 12, after V lost 7 bases and J lost 5 bases. The CDR3 runs 15 residues. The CDR3 DNA reads TGCAGCGCTTATCTTCCGGGACAGGGACACAATGAGCAGTTCTTC. This encodes CSAYLPGQGHNEQFF.